The entry below describes one T cell receptor beta chain. Its antigen is unknown. TCR beta cDNA was made by 5'RACE template switching with UMIs. For each CDR3 protein, TCRdb gives one entry from its re-call of the 5' RACE reads, without DNA. There are some 390,000 distinct CDR3 sequences in the sample, with approximately 11% held by the top ten. The entry originates in a study of T cells expressing NK-cell markers. On the study more broadly: Sequencing of TCR beta repertoires drew on sorted CD3+CD56+NKG2C+, CD3+CD56+NKG2C- and CD3+CD56-NKG2C+ T cells.

Study-level results: These clonotypes, the leaders elsewhere, also led the CD3+CD56-NKG2C+ fraction in four donors. Dominant NKG2C+ clonotypes made up roughly 1.0-8% of CD8+ T cells in roughly 6 donors.

The CDR3 spans 16 residues. Germline-derived CDR1 and CDR2 are SGDLS and YYNGEE. The genes are TRBV9 and TRBJ2-3; TCRdb selects TRBD1, and the lack of DNA leaves this call unchecked. The sequence was obtained from a woman in her fifties or sixties in good health. Sequenced: blood T cells: a sorted CD56 or NKG2C T cell subset, CD4+ or CD8+ T cells, or bulk PBMC T cells (not recorded which). CDR3 sequence reads: CASSAGTGFRTDTQYF.